A single sample is the source of the 13 T cell receptor beta chains below, sequenced in a study of T-cell memory formation after mild COVID-19. Via MiXCR, TCRdb re-called the 5' RACE reads, giving one row per CDR3 protein. Counted here are 65,000 to 90,000 distinct CDR3 sequences, roughly 13% occurring once; the ten biggest clones make up roughly 33%. Sequences were obtained from PBMCs or a T cell subset sorted from them (not recorded which). Receptors were obtained from an adult woman who had mild COVID-19 (a few samples of this study predate the infection). Cell type and time point are not known.

The V gene is TRBV4-3, the J gene TRBJ1-3; D is undetermined. The CDR3 extends over 15 amino acids. Germline V gene sequence: CDR1 LGHNA, CDR2 YSLEER. The germline V and J ends were trimmed by 0 bases and 0 bases, with 6 bases remaining between them. This chain's CDR3 is CASSQDTDSGNTIYF. The CDR3 nucleotides read TGCGCCAGCAGCCAAGACACGGACTCTGGAAACACCATATATTTT.

This clonotype came up a few times. The J gene is TRBJ2-2, the V gene TRBV20-1, with TRBD2 matching over 10 bases. The germline V gene has CDR1 DFQATT and CDR2 SNEGSKA (reference sequence). The CDR3 is 17 residues long. After removal of 3 bases from V and 6 bases from J, the junction contained 13 bases not matched to a gene. CDR3 protein: CSARRDWSGREAGELFF. In DNA, the CDR3 is TGCAGTGCTAGGCGAGATTGGAGCGGGAGGGAAGCCGGGGAGCTGTTTTTT.

There are many counts of this clonotype. This sequence joins TRBV6-5 and TRBJ2-5; tentative D call: TRBD1 (6 bases). The ends were cut back, 6 bases at V and 4 bases at J, with 12 bases in the middle. Germline V gene data show CDR1 as MNHEY and CDR2 as SVGAGI. The CDR3 totals 13 residues. CDR3 nucleotide sequence: TGTGCCAGCAGATACAGGGTCGGAGAGACCCAGTACTTC. This sequence encodes CASRYRVGETQYF.

This clonotype was counted only a few times. The CDR3 protein is CSVDGKSGGLREQFF. In DNA, the CDR3 is TGCAGCGTTGATGGAAAAAGCGGGGGACTCCGGGAGCAGTTCTTC. The chain combines TRBV29-1 with TRBJ2-1, with 8 bases identical to TRBD2. Germline V gene lookup returns CDR1 SQVTM and CDR2 ANQGSEA. The CDR3 sequence is 15 residues long. The junction had 14 bases not matched to a gene; V was cut back by 3 bases and J by 10 bases.

The rearrangement joins TRBV6-5 to TRBJ2-2, with D possibly being TRBD1 (6 bases). The V and J ends lost 0 bases and 4 bases respectively, with 15 bases between them. Per germline, CDR1 MNHEY and CDR2 SVGAGI. This CDR3 has 17 amino acids. The CDR3 DNA follows: TGTGCCAGCAGTTACTCCGGGACAACGGGTATCACCGGGGAGCTGTTTTTT. Amino acid sequence: CASSYSGTTGITGELFF.

This clonotype was counted a few times. The chain has TRBV4-1 and TRBJ1-4; D might be TRBD1 (5 bases). The CDR3 loop spans 17 amino acids. Germline CDR1 is MGHRA and CDR2 is YSYEKL. The V and J ends lost 0 bases and 8 bases respectively, with 19 bases between them. CDR3 sequence reads: CASSQDPLGAILEKLFF. The CDR3 DNA reads TGCGCCAGCAGCCAAGACCCCCTAGGGGCGATACTCGAAAAACTGTTTTTT.

The chain links TRBV30 to TRBJ2-3, with D possibly TRBD1 on 6 matching bases. Germline CDR1 GTSNPN, CDR2 SVGIG (reference sequence). Trimming cost V 0 bases and J 2 bases, with 15 bases left between them. The CDR3 is 16 amino acids. CDR3 coding DNA: TGTGCCTGGAGTGTACAGGGTTCTGTCTACACAGATACGCAGTATTTT. Protein: CAWSVQGSVYTDTQYF.

This clonotype has just a few counts. The CDR3 DNA reads as TGTGCCAGCAGGCCTACTAGCGGGAGGTCAGATACGCAGTATTTT. It yields the protein CASRPTSGRSDTQYF. The gene calls are TRBV12-3 or TRBV12-4 and TRBJ2-3; 12 bases fit TRBD2. V gave up 6 bases and J gave up 4 bases; unmatched junction bases: 5. CDR3 length: 15 residues.

This clonotype was counted a single time. The CDR3 spells CASSFDGGARQYV. The CDR3 DNA sequence: TGTGCCAGCAGCTTCGACGGGGGGGCGCGTCAGTACGTC. This rearrangement joins TRBV7-2 to TRBJ2-7; 8 bases map to TRBD2. The CDR3 has 13 residues. CDR1 and CDR2 (germline): SGHTA, FQGNSA. The trim removed 3 bases at V and 10 bases at J, leaving 8 bases unmatched.

This chain uses TRBV15 with TRBJ2-3, with 8 bases identical to TRBD2. The CDR3 sequence is 15 residues long. The germline CDR1 and CDR2 sequences are LNHNV and YYDKDF (reference sequence). The trim removed 8 bases at V and 0 bases at J, leaving 7 bases unmatched. This CDR3 reads CATGTRVASTDTQYF. CDR3 DNA sequence: TGTGCCACCGGGACTAGAGTCGCTAGCACAGATACGCAGTATTTT. Together with reference TRBV15 and TRBJ2-3, the CDR3 gives the full variable domain: DAMVIQNPRYQVTQFGKPVTLSCSQTLNHNVMYWYQQKSSQAPKLLFHYYDKDFNNEADTPDNFQSRRPNTSFCFLDIRSPGLGDTAMYLCATGTRVASTDTQYFGPGTRLTVL.

V is TRBV5-6 and J is TRBJ1-6; D gene uncertain. CDR1 and CDR2 (germline): SGHDT, YYEEEE. CDR3 size: 13 residues. V was shortened by 3 bases and J by 7 bases, with 8 bases between the two germline ends. The CDR3 DNA sequence: TGTGCCAGCAGCTCCTCCTCGAATTCACCCCTCCACTTT. Its protein product is CASSSSSNSPLHF.

This clonotype was counted only a few times. The chain couples TRBV19 to TRBJ2-2, with 7 bases fitting TRBD1. From germline, CDR1 is LNHDA and CDR2 SQIVND (reference sequence). The V gene end was trimmed by 6 bases and the J gene end by 1 base; junction bases not matched to a gene: 5. The CDR3 spans 15 residues. The CDR3: CASSDREWNTGELFF. CDR3 nucleotides: TGTGCCAGTAGCGACAGGGAATGGAACACCGGGGAGCTGTTTTTT.

The chain employs TRBV12-3 or TRBV12-4 and TRBJ2-1; 8 nucleotides align to TRBD1. V lost 11 bases, J lost 0 bases, and 3 bases stayed unmatched. The CDR3 is 13 residues long. CDR3 loop: CAVTGGSYNEQFF. The CDR3 DNA follows: TGTGCCGTAACAGGGGGCTCCTACAATGAGCAGTTCTTC.